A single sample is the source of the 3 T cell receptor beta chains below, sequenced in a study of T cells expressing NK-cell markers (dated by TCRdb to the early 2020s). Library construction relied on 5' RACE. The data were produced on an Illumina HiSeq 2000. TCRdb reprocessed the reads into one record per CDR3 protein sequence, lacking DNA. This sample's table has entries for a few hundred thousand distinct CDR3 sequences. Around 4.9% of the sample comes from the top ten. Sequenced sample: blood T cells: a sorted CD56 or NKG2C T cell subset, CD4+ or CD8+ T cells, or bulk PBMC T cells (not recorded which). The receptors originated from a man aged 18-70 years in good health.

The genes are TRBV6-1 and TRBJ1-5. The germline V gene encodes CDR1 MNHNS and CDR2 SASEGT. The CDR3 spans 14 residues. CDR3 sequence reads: CASRPPGSYQPQHF.

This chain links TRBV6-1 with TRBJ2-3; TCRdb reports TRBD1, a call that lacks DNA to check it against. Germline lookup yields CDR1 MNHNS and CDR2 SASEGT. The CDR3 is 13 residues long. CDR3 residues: CASSWGHKDTQYF.

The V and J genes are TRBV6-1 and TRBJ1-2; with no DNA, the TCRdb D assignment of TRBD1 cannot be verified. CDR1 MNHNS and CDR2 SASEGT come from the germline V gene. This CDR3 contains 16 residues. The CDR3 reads CASSERGQGRIVGYTF.